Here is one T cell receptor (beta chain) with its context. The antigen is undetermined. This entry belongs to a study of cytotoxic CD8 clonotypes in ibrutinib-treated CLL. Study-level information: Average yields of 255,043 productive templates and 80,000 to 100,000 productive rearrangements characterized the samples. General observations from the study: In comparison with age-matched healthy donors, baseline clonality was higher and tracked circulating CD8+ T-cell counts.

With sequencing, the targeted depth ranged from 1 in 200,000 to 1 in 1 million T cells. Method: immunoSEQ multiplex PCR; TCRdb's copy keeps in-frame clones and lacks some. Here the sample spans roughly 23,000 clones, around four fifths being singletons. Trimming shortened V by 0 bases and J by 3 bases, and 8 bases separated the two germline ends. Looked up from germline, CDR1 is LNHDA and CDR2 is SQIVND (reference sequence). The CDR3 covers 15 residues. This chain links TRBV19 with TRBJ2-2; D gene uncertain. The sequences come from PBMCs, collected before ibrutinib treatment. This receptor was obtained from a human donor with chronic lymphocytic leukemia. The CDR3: CASSIEARYTGELFF. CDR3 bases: TGTGCCAGTAGTATAGAAGCGAGATACACCGGGGAGCTGTTTTTT. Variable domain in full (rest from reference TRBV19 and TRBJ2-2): DGGITQSPKYLFRKEGQNVTLSCEQNLNHDAMYWYRQDPGQGLRLIYYSQIVNDFQKGDIAEGYSVSREKKESFPLTVTSAQKNPTAFYLCASSIEARYTGELFFGEGSRLTVL.